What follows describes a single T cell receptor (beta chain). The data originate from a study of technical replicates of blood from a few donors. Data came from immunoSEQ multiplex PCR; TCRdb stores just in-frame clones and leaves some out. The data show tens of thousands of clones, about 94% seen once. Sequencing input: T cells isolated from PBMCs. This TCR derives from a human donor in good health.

CDR3 nucleotides: TGTGCCAGTAGAAGCACCTTCCAAGAGACCCAGTACTTC. Protein sequence: CASRSTFQETQYF. This chain uses TRBV28 with TRBJ2-5; D gene ambiguous. In germline, CDR1 is MDHEN, CDR2 SYDVKM. The CDR3 is made up of 13 amino acids. V lost 9 bases and J 1 base, leaving 12 bases between the germline ends.